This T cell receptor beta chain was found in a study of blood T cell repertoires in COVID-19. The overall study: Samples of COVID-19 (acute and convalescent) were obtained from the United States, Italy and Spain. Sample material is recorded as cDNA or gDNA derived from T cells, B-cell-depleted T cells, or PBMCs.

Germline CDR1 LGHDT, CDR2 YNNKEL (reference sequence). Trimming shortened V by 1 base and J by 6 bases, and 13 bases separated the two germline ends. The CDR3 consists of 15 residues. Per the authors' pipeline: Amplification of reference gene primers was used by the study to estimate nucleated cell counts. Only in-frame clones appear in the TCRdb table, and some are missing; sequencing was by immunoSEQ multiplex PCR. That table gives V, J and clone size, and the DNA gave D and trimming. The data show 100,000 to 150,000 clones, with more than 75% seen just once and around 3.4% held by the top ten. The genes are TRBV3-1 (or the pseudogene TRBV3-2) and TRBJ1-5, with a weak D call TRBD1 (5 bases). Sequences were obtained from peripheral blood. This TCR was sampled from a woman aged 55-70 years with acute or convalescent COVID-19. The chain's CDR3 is CASSQGQGNVQPQHF. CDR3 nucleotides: TGTGCCAGCAGCCAAGGGCAGGGAAACGTTCAGCCCCAGCATTTT.